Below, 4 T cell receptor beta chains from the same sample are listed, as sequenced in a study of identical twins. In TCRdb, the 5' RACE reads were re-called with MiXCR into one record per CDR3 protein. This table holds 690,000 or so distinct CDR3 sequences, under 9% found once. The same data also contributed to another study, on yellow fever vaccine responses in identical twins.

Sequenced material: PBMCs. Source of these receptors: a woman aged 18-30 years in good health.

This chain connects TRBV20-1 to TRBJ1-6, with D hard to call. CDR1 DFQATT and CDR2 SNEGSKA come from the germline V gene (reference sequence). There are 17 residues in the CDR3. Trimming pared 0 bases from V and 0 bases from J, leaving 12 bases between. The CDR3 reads CSARDSGSGSYNSPLHF. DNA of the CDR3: TGCAGTGCTAGAGATTCAGGCAGCGGCTCCTATAATTCACCCCTCCACTTT.

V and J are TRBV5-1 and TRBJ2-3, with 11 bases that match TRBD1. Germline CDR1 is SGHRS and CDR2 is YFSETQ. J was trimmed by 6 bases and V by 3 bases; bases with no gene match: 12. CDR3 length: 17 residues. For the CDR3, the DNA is TGCGCCAGCAGCTACCCGGGACAGGGGGGCTCAGCCGATACGCAGTATTTT. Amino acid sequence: CASSYPGQGGSADTQYF. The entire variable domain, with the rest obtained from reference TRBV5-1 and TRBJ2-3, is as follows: KAGVTQTPRYLIKTRGQQVTLSCSPISGHRSVSWYQQTPGQGLQFLFEYFSETQRNKGNFPGRFSGRQFSNSRSEMNVSTLELGDSALYLCASSYPGQGGSADTQYFGPGTRLTVL.

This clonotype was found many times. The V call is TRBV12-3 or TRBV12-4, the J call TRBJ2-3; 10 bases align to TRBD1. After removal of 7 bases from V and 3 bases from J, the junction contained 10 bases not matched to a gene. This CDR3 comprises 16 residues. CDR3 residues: CASTPGTGVLTDTQYF. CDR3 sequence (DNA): TGTGCCAGCACCCCGGGGACAGGGGTTCTAACAGATACGCAGTATTTT.

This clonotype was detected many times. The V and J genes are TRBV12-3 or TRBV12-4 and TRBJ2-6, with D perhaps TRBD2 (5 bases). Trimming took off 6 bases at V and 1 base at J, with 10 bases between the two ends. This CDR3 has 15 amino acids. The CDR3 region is CASRPRESGANVLTF. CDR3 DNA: TGTGCCAGCAGGCCGAGGGAATCTGGGGCCAACGTCCTGACTTTC.